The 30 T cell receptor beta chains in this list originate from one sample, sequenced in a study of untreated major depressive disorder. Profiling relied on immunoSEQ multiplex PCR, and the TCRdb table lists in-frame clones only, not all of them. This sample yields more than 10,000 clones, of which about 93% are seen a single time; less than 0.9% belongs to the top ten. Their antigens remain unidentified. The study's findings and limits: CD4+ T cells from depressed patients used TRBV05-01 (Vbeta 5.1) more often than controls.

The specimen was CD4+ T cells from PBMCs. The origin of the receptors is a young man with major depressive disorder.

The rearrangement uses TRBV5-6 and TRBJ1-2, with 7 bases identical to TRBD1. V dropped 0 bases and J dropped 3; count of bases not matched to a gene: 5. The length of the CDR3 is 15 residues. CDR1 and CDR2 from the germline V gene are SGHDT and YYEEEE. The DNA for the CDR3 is TGTGCCAGCAGCTTGGGACAGGGAGGCGACTATGGCTACACCTTC. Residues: CASSLGQGGDYGYTF.

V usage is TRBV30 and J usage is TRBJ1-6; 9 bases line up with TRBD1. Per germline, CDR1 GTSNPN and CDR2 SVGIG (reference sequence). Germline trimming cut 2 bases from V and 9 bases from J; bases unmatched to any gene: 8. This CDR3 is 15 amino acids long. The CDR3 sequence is CAWSRGGTGSSPLHF. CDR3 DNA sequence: TGTGCCTGGAGTCGAGGGGGGACAGGGAGTTCACCCCTCCACTTT.

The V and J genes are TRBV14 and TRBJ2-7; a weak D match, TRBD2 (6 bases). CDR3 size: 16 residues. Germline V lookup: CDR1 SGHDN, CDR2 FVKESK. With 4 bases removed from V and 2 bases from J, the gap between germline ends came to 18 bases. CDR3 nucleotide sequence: TGTGCCAGCAGCCCCTTTTGGAGGGGATCGACCTACGAGCAGTACTTC. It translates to CASSPFWRGSTYEQYF.

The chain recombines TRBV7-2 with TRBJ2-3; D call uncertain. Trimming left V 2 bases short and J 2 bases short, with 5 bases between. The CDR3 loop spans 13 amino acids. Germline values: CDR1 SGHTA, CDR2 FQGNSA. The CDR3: CASSLSFTDTQYF. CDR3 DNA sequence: TGTGCCAGCAGCTTATCCTTCACAGATACGCAGTATTTT.

The CDR3 spells CASSIIGGQAYNQPQHF. In DNA, the CDR3 is TGTGCCAGTAGTATTATTGGGGGACAGGCTTACAATCAGCCCCAGCATTTT. The rearrangement uses TRBV19 and TRBJ1-5; 8 bases line up with TRBD1. Trimming removed 3 bases from V and 3 bases from J; junction bases left unmatched: 10. The CDR3 loop spans 17 amino acids. Germline lookup yields CDR1 LNHDA and CDR2 SQIVND (reference sequence).

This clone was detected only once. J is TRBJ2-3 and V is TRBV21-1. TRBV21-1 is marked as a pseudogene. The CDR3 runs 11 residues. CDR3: CASSSTDTQYF. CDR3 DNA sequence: TGTGCCAGCAGCAGCACAGATACGCAGTATTTT.

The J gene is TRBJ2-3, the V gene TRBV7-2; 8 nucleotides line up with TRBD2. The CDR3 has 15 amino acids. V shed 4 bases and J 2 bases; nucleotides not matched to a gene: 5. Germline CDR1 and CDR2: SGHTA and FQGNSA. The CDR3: CASSYRGGATDTQYF. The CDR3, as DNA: TGTGCCAGCAGCTATCGGGGGGGAGCCACAGATACGCAGTATTTT.

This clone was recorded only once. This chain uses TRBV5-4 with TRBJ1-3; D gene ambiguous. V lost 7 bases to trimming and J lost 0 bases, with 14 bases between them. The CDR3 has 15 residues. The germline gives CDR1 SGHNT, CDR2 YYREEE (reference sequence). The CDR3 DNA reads TGTGCCAGCGCGGCCGGGCCAGACTCTGGAAACACCATATATTTT. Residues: CASAAGPDSGNTIYF. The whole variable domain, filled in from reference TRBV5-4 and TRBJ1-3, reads ETGVTQSPTHLIKTRGQQVTLRCSSQSGHNTVSWYQQALGQGPQFIFQYYREEENGRGNFPPRFSGLQFPNYSSELNVNALELDDSALYLCASAAGPDSGNTIYFGEGSWLTVV.

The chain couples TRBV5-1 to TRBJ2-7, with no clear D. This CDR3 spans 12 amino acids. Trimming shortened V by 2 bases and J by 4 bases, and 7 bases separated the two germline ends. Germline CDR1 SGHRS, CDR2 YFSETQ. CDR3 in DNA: TGCGCCAGCAGCTTTGACCGGTACGAGCAGTACTTC. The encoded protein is CASSFDRYEQYF.

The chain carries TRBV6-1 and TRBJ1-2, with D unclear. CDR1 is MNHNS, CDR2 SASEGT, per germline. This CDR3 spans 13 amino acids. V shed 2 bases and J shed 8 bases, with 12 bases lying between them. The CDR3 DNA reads TGTGCCAGCAGTGAAACTTCTGCCTGGGGCTACACCTTC. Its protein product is CASSETSAWGYTF.

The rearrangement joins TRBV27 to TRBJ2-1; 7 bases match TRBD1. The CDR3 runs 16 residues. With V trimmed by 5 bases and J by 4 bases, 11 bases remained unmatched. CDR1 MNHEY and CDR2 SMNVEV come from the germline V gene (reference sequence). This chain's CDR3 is CASSIAGTEIYNEQFF. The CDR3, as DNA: TGTGCCAGCAGTATCGCCGGGACAGAAATATACAATGAGCAGTTCTTC.

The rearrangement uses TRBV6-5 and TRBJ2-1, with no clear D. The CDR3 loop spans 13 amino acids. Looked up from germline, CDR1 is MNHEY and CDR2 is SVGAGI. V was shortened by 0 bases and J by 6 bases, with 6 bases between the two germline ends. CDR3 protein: CASSYSGSNEQFF. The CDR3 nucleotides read TGTGCCAGCAGTTACTCAGGGTCCAATGAGCAGTTCTTC.

The CDR3 sequence: CASSQDYHGGKEKLFF. Here the CDR3 DNA reads TGTGCCAGCAGCCAAGATTACCATGGGGGGAAGGAAAAACTGTTTTTT. The rearrangement joins TRBV4-2 to TRBJ1-4, with TRBD1 as a possible D gene (5 bases). The germline CDR1 and CDR2 sequences are LGHNA and YNFKEQ. This CDR3 comprises 16 residues. The V gene lost 0 bases and the J gene lost 8 bases, with 16 bases spanning the gap.

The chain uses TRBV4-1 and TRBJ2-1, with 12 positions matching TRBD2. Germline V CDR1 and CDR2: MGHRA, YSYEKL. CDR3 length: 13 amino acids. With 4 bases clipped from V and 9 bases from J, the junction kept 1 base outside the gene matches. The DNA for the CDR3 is TGCGCCAGCAGCCGGGGACTAGCGGGTGAGCAGTTCTTC. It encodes CASSRGLAGEQFF.

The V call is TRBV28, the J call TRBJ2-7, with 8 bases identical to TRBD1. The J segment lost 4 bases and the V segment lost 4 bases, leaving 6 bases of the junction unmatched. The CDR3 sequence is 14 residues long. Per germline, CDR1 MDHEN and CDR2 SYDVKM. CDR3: CASSSYGTGYEQYF. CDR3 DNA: TGTGCCAGCAGTTCTTACGGGACAGGATACGAGCAGTACTTC.

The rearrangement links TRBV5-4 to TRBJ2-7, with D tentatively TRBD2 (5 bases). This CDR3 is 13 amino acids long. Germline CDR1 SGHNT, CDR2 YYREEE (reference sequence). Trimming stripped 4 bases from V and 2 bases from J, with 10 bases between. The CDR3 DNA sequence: TGTGCCAGCAGCGCGGGTGGTACCTACGAGCAGTACTTC. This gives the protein CASSAGGTYEQYF.

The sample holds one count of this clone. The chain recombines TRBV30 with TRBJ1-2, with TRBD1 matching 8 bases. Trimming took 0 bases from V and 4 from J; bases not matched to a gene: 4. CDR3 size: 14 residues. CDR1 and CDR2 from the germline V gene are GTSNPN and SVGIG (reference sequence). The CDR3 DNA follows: TGTGCCTGGAGTGTACACGGGACAGGCTATGGCTACACCTTC. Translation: CAWSVHGTGYGYTF.

The CDR3, as DNA: TGCGCCAGCAGCGCCACAGGGGGCGTTAATTCACCCCTCCACTTT. Translating it yields CASSATGGVNSPLHF. The chain combines TRBV5-1 with TRBJ1-6; 9 bases are a match to TRBD1. Trimming cost V 4 bases and J 6 bases; bases outside gene matches: 5. Germline V lookup: CDR1 SGHRS, CDR2 YFSETQ. The CDR3 covers 15 residues.

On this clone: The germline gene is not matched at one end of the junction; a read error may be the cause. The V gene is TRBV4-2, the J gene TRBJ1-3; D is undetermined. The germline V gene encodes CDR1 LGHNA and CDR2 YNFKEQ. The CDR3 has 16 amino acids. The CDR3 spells CASSQDIGIRGNTIYF. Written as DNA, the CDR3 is TGTGCCAGTAGCCAAGATATAGGGATCCGTGGAAACACCATATATTTT.

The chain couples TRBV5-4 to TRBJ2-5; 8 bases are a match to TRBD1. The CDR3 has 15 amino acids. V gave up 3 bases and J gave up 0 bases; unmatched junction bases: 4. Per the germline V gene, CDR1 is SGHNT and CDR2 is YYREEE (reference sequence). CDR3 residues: CASSSGQAYQETQYF. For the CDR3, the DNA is TGTGCCAGCAGCTCGGGACAGGCCTACCAAGAGACCCAGTACTTC.

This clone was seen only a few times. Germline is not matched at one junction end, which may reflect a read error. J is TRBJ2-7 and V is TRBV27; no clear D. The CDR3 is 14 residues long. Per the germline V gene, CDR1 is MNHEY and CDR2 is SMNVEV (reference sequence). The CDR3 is CASSLSLTHYEQYF. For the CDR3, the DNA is TGTGCCAGCAGTCTATCGTTAACCCACTACGAGCAGTACTTC.

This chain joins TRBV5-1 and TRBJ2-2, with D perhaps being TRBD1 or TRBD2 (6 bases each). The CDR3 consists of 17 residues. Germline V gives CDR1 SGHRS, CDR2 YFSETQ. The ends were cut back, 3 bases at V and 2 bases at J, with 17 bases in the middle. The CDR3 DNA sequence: TGCGCCAGCAGCTCCTTTGGGAGGACAGCTAACACCGGGGAGCTGTTTTTT. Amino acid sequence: CASSSFGRTANTGELFF.

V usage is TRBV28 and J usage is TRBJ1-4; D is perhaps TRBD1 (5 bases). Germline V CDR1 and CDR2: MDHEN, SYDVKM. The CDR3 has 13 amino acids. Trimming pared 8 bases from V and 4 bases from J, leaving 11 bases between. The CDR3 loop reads CASRGENNEKLFF. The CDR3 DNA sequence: TGTGCCAGCCGGGGGGAGAATAATGAAAAACTGTTTTTT.

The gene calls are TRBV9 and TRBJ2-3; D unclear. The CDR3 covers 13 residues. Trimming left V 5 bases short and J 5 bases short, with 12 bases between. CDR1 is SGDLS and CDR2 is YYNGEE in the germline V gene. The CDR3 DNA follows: TGTGCCAGCAGTTTGGGGTCGCGAGATACGCAGTATTTT. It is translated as CASSLGSRDTQYF.

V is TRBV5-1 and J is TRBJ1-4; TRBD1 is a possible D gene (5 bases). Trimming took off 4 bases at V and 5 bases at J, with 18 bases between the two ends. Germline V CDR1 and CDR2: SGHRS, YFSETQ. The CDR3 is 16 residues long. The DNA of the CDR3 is TGCGCCAGCAGCCCTGGGACGCGGGGTCGAAATGAAAAACTGTTTTTT. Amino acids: CASSPGTRGRNEKLFF.

The CDR3 loop is CAWSVQGAGSDTQYF. As DNA, the CDR3 is TGTGCCTGGAGTGTACAGGGGGCCGGATCAGATACGCAGTATTTT. The gene calls are TRBV30 and TRBJ2-3; 9 nucleotides line up with TRBD1. This CDR3 is built from 15 residues. Germline lookup yields CDR1 GTSNPN and CDR2 SVGIG (reference sequence). The J segment lost 4 bases and the V segment lost 0 bases, leaving 5 bases of the junction unmatched. The full variable domain, with the rest looked up from reference TRBV30 and TRBJ2-3, is SQTIHQWPATLVQPVGSPLSLECTVEGTSNPNLYWYRQAAGRGLQLLFYSVGIGQISSEVPQNLSASRPQDRQFILSSKKLLLSDSGFYLCAWSVQGAGSDTQYFGPGTRLTVL.

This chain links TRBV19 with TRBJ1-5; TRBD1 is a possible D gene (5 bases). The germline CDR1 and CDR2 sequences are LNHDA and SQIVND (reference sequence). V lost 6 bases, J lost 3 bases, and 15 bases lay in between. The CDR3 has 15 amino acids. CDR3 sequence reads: CASSPGGTFNQPQHF. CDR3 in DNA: TGTGCCAGTAGCCCGGGGGGGACCTTCAATCAGCCCCAGCATTTT.

The CDR3, as DNA: TGTGCCAGCAGCCAAGAAGTCCTCGGACTAGCGGGGCTGGATACGCAGTATTTT. Its translation: CASSQEVLGLAGLDTQYF. The chain joins TRBV14 to TRBJ2-3, with 12 positions matching TRBD2. This CDR3 has 18 amino acids. The V and J ends lost 0 bases and 6 bases, in that order; junction bases with no gene match: 10. CDR1 and CDR2 (germline): SGHDN, FVKESK. Based on the CDR3 plus reference TRBV14 and TRBJ2-3, the full variable domain is EAGVTQFPSHSVIEKGQTVTLRCDPISGHDNLYWYRRVMGKEIKFLLHFVKESKQDESGMPNNRFLAERTGGTYSTLKVQPAELEDSGVYFCASSQEVLGLAGLDTQYFGPGTRLTVL.

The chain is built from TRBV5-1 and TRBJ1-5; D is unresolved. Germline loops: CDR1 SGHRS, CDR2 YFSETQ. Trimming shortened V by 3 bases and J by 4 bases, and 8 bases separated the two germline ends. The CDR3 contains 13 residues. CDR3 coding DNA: TGCGCCAGCAGCTATGACGGGAATCAGCCCCAGCATTTT. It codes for CASSYDGNQPQHF.

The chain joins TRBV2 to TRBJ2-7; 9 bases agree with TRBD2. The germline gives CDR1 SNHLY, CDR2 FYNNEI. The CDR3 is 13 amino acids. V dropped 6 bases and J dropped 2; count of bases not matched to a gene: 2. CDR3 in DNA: TGTGCCAGCAGAAGCGGGGGGACCTACGAGCAGTACTTC. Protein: CASRSGGTYEQYF.